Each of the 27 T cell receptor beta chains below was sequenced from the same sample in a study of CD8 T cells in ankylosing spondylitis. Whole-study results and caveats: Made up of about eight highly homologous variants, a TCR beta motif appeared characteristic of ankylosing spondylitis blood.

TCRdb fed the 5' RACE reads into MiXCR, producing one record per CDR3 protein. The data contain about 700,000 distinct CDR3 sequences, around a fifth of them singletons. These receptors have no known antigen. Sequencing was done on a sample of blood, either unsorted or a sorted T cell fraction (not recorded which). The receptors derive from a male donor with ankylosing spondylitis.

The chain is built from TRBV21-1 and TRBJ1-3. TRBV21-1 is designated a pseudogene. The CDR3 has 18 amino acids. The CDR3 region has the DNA TGTGCCAGCACCGACGGTGTTGGTTGCACCTCGTCTGGAAACACCATATATTTT. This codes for CASTDGVGCTSSGNTIYF.

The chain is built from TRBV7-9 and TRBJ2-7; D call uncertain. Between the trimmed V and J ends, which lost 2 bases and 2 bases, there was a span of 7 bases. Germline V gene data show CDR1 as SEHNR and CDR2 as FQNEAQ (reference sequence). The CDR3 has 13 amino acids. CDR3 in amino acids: CASSLSDTYEQYF. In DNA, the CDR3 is TGTGCCAGCAGCTTATCGGATACCTACGAGCAGTACTTC.

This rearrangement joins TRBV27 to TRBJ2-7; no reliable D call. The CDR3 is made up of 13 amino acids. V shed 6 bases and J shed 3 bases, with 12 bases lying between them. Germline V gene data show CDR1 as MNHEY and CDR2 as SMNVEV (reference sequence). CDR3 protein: CASSPTDDYEQYF. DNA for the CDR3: TGTGCCAGCAGCCCTACCGACGACTACGAGCAGTACTTC.

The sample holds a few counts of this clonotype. The CDR3 bases are TGTGCCAGCAGCCTCCGCCGGGGACTAGCGGGGGGCACCGGGGAGCTGTTTTTT. It encodes CASSLRRGLAGGTGELFF. V is TRBV13 and J is TRBJ2-2, with TRBD2 matching 15 bases. V shed 5 bases, J shed 4 bases, and the junction held 8 bases outside the gene matches. CDR3 length equals 18 residues. The germline V gene encodes CDR1 PRHDT and CDR2 FYEKMQ (reference sequence).

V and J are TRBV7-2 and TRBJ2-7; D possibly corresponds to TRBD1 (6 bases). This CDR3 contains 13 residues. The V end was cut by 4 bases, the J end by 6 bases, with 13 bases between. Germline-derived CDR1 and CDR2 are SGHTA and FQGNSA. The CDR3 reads CASSWDHRVEQYF. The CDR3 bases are TGTGCCAGCAGCTGGGACCACAGGGTCGAGCAGTACTTC. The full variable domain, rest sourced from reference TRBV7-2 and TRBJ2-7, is GAGVSQSPSNKVTEKGKDVELRCDPISGHTALYWYRQSLGQGLEFLIYFQGNSAPDKSGLPSDRFSAERTGGSVSTLTIQRTQQEDSAVYLCASSWDHRVEQYFGPGTRLTVT.

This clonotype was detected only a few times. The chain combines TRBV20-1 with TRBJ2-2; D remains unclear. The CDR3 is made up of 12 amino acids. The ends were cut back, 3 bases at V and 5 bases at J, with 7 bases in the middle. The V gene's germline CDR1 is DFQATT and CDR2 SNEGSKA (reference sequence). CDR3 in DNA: TGCAGTGCTAGTGGGCCAACCGGGGAGCTGTTTTTT. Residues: CSASGPTGELFF.

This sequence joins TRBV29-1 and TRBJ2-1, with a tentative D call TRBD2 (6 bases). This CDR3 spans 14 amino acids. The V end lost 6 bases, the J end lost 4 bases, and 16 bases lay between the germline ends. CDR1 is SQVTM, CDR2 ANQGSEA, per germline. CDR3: CSVGTSSGYNEQFF. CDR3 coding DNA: TGCAGCGTAGGTACTAGCTCGGGTTACAATGAGCAGTTCTTC.

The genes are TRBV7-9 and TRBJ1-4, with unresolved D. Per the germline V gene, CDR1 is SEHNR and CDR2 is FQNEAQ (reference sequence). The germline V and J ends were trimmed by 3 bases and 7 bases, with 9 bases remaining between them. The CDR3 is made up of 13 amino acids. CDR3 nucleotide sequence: TGTGCCAGCAGCTTCCCAGGCGGTGAAAAACTGTTTTTT. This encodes CASSFPGGEKLFF.

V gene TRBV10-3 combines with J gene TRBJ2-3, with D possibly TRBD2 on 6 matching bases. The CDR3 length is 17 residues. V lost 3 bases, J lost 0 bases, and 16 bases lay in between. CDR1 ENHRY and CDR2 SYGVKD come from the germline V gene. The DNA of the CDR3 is TGTGCCATCAGTGATGGACTGGCGGGAAGTAGCACAGATACGCAGTATTTT. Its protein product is CAISDGLAGSSTDTQYF.

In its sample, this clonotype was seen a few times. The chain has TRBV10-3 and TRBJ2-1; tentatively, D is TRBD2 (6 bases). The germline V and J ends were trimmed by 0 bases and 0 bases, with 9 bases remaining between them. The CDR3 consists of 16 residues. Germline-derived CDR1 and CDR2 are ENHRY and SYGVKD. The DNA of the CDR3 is TGTGCCATCAGTGAGTCGGCGGGGTCCTCCTACAATGAGCAGTTCTTC. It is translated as CAISESAGSSYNEQFF.

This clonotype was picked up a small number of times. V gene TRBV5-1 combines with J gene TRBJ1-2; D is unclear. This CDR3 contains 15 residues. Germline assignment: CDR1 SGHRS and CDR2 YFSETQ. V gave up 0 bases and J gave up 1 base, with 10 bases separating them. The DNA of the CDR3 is TGCGCCAGCAGCTTGGAGGGAATGAGTAACTATGGCTACACCTTC. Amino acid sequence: CASSLEGMSNYGYTF.

In nucleotides, the CDR3 is TGTGCCAGCATCGGGGAAGTAGGCTCTGGAAACACCATATATTTT. Amino acid sequence: CASIGEVGSGNTIYF. This chain connects TRBV7-9 to TRBJ1-3; D call uncertain. Looked up from germline, CDR1 is SEHNR and CDR2 is FQNEAQ (reference sequence). V gave up 7 bases and J gave up 0 bases, with 13 bases separating them. This CDR3 region has 15 residues.

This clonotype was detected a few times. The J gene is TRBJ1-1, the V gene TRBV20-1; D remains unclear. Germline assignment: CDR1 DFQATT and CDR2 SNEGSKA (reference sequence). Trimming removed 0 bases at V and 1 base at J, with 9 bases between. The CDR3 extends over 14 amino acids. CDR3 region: CSARDPRRNTEAFF. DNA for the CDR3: TGCAGTGCTAGAGATCCCAGGAGGAACACTGAAGCTTTCTTT.

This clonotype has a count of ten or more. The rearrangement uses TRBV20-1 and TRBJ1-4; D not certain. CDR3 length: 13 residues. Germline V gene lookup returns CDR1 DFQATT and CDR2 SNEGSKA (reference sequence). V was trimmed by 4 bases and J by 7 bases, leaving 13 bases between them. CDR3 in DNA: TGCAGTGCTAAGTATGGCGGTATTGAAAAACTGTTTTTT. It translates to CSAKYGGIEKLFF.

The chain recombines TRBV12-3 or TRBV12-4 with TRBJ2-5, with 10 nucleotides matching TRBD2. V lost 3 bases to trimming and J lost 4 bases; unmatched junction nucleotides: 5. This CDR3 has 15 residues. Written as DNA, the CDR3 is TGTGCCAGCAGTTTTAGCGGGAGGCCGGGAGAGACCCAGTACTTC. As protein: CASSFSGRPGETQYF.

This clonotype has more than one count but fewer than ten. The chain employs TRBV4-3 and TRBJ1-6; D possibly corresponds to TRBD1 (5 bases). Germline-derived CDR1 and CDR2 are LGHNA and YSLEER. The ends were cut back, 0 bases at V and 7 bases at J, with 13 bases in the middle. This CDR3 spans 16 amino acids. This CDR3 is CASSQDKGPRNSPLHF. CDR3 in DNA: TGCGCCAGCAGCCAAGATAAGGGACCCAGGAATTCACCCCTCCACTTT.

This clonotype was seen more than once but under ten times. The CDR3 DNA sequence: TGTGCCAGCACAGGGGAAACCTACGAGCAGTACTTC. Translation gives CASTGETYEQYF. V is TRBV12-3 or TRBV12-4 and J is TRBJ2-7; D might be TRBD1 (6 bases). V lost 7 bases to trimming and J lost 2 bases, with 9 bases between them. This CDR3 has 12 residues.

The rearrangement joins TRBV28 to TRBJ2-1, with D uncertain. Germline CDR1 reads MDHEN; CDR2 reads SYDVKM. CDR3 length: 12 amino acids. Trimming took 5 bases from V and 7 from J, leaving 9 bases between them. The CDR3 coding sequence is TGTGCCAGCAGTCCTCGAAGGAATGAGCAGTTCTTC. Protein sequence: CASSPRRNEQFF.

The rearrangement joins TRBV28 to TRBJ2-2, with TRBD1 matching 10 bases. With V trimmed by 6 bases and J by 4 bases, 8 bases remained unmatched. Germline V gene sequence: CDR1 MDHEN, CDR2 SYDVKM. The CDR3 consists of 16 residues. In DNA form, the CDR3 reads TGTGCCAGCAGAAGAACCGGGACAGGGGCCACCGGGGAGCTGTTTTTT. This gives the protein CASRRTGTGATGELFF.

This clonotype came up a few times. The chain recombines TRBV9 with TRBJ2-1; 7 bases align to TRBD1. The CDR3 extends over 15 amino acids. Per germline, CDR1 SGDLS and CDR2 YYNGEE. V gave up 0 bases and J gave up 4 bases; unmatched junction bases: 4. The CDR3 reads CASSVGDRAYNEQFF. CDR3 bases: TGTGCCAGCAGCGTAGGAGACAGGGCGTACAATGAGCAGTTCTTC.

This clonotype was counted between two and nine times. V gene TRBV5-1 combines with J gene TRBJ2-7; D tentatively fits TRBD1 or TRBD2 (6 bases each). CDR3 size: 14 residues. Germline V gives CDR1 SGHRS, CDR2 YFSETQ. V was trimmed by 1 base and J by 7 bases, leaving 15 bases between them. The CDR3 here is CASSLRTGASEQYF. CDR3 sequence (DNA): TGCGCCAGCAGCTTGCGTACGGGGGCTTCAGAGCAGTACTTC.

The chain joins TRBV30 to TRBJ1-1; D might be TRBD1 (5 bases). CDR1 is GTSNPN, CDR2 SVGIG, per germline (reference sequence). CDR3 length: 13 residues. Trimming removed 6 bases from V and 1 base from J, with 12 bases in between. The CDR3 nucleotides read TGTGCCTGTAGTAGACAGCGGAACACTGAAGCTTTCTTT. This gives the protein CACSRQRNTEAFF.

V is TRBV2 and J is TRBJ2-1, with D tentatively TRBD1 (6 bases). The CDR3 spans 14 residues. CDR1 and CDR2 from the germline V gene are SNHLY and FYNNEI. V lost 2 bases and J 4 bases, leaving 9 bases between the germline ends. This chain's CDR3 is CASSESGVYNEQFF. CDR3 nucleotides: TGTGCCAGCAGTGAATCAGGGGTGTACAATGAGCAGTTCTTC.

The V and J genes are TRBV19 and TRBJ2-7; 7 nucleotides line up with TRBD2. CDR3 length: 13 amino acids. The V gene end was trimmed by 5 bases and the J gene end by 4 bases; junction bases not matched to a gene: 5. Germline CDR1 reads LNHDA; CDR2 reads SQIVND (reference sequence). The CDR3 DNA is TGTGCCAGTAGTGGTGCGGGAGCATACGAGCAGTACTTC. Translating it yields CASSGAGAYEQYF.

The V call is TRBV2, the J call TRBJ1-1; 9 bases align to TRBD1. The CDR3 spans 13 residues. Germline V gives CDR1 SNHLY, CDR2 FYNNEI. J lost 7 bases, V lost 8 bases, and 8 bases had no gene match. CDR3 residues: CASQGQGTVEAFF. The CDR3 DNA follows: TGTGCCAGCCAAGGACAGGGGACGGTTGAAGCTTTCTTT.

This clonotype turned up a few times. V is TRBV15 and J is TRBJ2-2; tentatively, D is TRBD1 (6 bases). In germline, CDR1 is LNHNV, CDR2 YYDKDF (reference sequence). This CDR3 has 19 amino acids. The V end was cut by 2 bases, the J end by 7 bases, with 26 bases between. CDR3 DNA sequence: TGTGCCACCAGCAGACGCTACAGGGACGGAGCGGAGAGGAGCGGGGAGCTGTTTTTT. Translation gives CATSRRYRDGAERSGELFF.

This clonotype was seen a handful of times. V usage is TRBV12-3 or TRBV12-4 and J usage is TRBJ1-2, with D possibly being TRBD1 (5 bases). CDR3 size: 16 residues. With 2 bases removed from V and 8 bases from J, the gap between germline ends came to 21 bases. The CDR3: CASSLISAGGALGYTF. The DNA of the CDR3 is TGTGCCAGCAGTTTAATTTCCGCGGGCGGGGCCTTAGGCTACACCTTC.